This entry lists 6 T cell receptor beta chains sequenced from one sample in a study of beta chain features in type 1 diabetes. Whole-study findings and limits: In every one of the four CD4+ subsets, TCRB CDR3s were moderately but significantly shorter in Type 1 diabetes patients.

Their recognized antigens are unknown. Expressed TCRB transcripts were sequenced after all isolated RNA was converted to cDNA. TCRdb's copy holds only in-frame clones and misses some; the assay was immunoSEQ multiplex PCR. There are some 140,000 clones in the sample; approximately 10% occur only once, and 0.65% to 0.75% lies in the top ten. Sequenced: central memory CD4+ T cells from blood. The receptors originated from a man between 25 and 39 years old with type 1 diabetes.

CDR3 coding DNA: TGCGCCAGCAGCCAAGATCGCTTCACAGGCACTGAAGCTTTCTTT. Translating gives CASSQDRFTGTEAFF. The chain has TRBV4-3 and TRBJ1-1, with D tentatively TRBD1 (5 bases). The V gene lost 0 bases and the J gene lost 4 bases, with 12 bases spanning the gap. Germline V CDR1 and CDR2: LGHNA, YSLEER. The CDR3 contains 15 residues.

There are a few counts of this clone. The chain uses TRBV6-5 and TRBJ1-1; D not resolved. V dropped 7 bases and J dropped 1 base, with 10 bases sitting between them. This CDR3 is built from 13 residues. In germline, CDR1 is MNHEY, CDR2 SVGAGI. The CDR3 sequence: CASKSQENTEAFF. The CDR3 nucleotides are TGTGCCAGCAAATCGCAGGAGAACACTGAAGCTTTCTTT.

The CDR3 spells CASSLGQGTGELFF. The CDR3 nucleotides read TGCGCCAGCAGCTTGGGACAGGGCACCGGGGAGCTGTTTTTT. This chain uses TRBV5-1 with TRBJ2-2; 7 positions match TRBD1. The V segment lost 0 bases and the J segment 4 bases; nucleotides outside the gene matches: 0. CDR1 is SGHRS and CDR2 is YFSETQ in the germline V gene. The CDR3 has 14 amino acids.

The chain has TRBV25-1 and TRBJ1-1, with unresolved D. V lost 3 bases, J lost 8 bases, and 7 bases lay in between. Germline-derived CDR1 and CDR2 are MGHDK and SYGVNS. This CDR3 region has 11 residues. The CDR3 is CASSDRREAFF. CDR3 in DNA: TGTGCCAGCAGTGACAGGCGAGAAGCTTTCTTT.

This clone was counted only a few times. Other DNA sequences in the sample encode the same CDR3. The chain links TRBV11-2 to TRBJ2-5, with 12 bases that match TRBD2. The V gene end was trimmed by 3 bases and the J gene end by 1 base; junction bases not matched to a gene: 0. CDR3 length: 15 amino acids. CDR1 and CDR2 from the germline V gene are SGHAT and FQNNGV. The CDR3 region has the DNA TGTGCCAGCAGCTTGGGACTAGCGGGCCAAGAGACCCAGTACTTC. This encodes CASSLGLAGQETQYF.

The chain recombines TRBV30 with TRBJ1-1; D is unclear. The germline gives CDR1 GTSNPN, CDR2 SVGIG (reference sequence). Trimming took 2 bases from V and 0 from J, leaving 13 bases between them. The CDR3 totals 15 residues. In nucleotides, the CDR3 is TGTGCCTGGAGTCCACCCCCCGCAGTGAACACTGAAGCTTTCTTT. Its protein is CAWSPPPAVNTEAFF.